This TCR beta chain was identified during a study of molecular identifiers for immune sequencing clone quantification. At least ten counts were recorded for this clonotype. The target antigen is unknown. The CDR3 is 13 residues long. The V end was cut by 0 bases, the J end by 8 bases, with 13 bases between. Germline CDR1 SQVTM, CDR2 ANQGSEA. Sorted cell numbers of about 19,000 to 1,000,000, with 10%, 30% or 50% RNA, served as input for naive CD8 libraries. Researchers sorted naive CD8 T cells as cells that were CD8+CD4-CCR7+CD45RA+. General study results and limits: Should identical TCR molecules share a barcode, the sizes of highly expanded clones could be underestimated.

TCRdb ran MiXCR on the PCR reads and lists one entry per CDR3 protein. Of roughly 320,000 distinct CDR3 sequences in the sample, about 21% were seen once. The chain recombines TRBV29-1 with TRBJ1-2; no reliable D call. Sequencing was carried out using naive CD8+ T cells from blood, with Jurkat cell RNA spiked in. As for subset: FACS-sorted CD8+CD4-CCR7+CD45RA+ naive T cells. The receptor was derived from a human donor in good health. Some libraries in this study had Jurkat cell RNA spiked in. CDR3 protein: CSVEEEGGVGYTF. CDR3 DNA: TGCAGCGTTGAAGAAGAGGGAGGTGTCGGCTACACCTTC.